Below are 31 T cell receptor beta chains sequenced from a single sample in a study of control samples from healthy donors and cancer patients. The data were produced by immunoSEQ multiplex PCR, yet TCRdb's version contains in-frame clones alone and is incomplete. The sample lists over 150,000 clones; approximately 94% were seen once. Sequenced sample: blood. The receptors were sampled from a young woman in good health.

The chain links TRBV11-2 to TRBJ2-1, with D unresolved. The CDR3 has 13 amino acids. Trimming took 4 bases from V and 8 from J, leaving 12 bases between them. Germline V gives CDR1 SGHAT, CDR2 FQNNGV. CDR3 residues: CASSSGPIHEQFF. The CDR3 coding sequence is TGTGCCAGCAGCTCTGGACCGATCCATGAGCAGTTCTTC.

The V gene is TRBV5-4, the J gene TRBJ2-3; D unresolved. The CDR3 consists of 16 residues. Per the germline V gene, CDR1 is SGHNT and CDR2 is YYREEE (reference sequence). Between the trimmed V and J ends, which lost 4 bases and 6 bases, there was a span of 21 bases. CDR3 protein: CASSPTPGSSGDTQYF. The CDR3 DNA reads as TGTGCCAGCAGCCCAACCCCGGGTTCTAGTGGGGATACGCAGTATTTT.

V gene TRBV5-6 combines with J gene TRBJ2-2, with TRBD1 matching 12 bases. CDR1 SGHDT and CDR2 YYEEEE come from the germline V gene. There are 15 residues in the CDR3. V was clipped by 3 bases and J by 7 bases; unmatched bases: 4. CDR3 loop: CASSSGTGGLGELFF. CDR3 coding DNA: TGTGCCAGCAGCTCCGGGACAGGGGGCCTCGGGGAGCTGTTTTTT.

The V and J genes are TRBV25-1 and TRBJ1-2; maybe TRBD1 (6 bases). This CDR3 has 13 residues. The germline V and J ends were trimmed by 8 bases and 5 bases, with 15 bases remaining between them. Germline V gene lookup returns CDR1 MGHDK and CDR2 SYGVNS. The CDR3 DNA sequence: TGTGCCAGCCAAGGGAGGACAGTATATGGCTACACCTTC. Amino acid sequence: CASQGRTVYGYTF.

This clone appeared once. The V gene is TRBV6-5, the J gene TRBJ1-5; 8 bases are shared with TRBD1. The CDR3 length is 14 residues. The V and J ends lost 0 bases and 7 bases, in that order; junction bases with no gene match: 2. Germline values: CDR1 MNHEY, CDR2 SVGAGI. The CDR3 DNA sequence: TGTGCCAGCAGTTACTCGACAGGGGTACAGCCCCAGCATTTT. Translation gives CASSYSTGVQPQHF.

This chain connects TRBV6-1 to TRBJ1-2; tentatively, D is TRBD1 (6 bases). The CDR3 is made up of 16 amino acids. Germline V gene lookup returns CDR1 MNHNS and CDR2 SASEGT. The V end was cut by 1 base, the J end by 4 bases, with 16 bases between. CDR3 protein: CASSEGTDFYGYGYTF. The CDR3 DNA follows: TGTGCCAGCAGTGAAGGGACAGACTTTTATGGCTATGGCTACACCTTC.

This sequence joins TRBV5-1 and TRBJ2-2; 8 nucleotides align to TRBD2. Looked up from germline, CDR1 is SGHRS and CDR2 is YFSETQ. After removal of 2 bases from V and 2 bases from J, the junction contained 8 bases not matched to a gene. The CDR3 length is 17 residues. The CDR3 reads CASSLGPTSGNTGELFF. In nucleotides, the CDR3 is TGCGCCAGCAGCTTAGGGCCAACTAGCGGAAACACCGGGGAGCTGTTTTTT.

In this sample, this clone turned up once. The rearrangement uses TRBV12-5 and TRBJ2-7; 8 bases fit TRBD1. The CDR3 runs 19 residues. The germline V gene has CDR1 LGHNT and CDR2 FRNRAP. After removal of 0 bases from V and 5 bases from J, the junction contained 18 bases not matched to a gene. The CDR3 here is CASGLVGAGGDEPTHEQYF. CDR3 nucleotides: TGTGCTAGTGGTTTGGTAGGCGCAGGGGGCGATGAACCCACCCACGAGCAGTACTTC.

V and J are TRBV4-2 and TRBJ1-6; D remains ambiguous. In germline, CDR1 is LGHNA, CDR2 YNFKEQ. CDR3 length: 12 amino acids. The ends were cut back, 5 bases at V and 8 bases at J, with 7 bases in the middle. This CDR3 is CASSEGDSPLHF. Here the CDR3 DNA reads TGTGCCAGCAGCGAGGGTGATTCACCCCTCCACTTT.

Concerning this clone: One end of the junction fails to match germline, which may point to a read error. The genes are TRBV6-5 and TRBJ2-2; perhaps TRBD2 as D (6 bases). This CDR3 spans 14 amino acids. Germline CDR1 reads MNHEY; CDR2 reads SVGAGI. CDR3 sequence reads: CASSYNKGPGELFF. The CDR3 DNA is TGTGCCAGCAGTTATAATAAGGGTCCGGGGGAACTGTTTTTT.

The rearrangement joins TRBV29-1 to TRBJ2-2, with D perhaps matching TRBD1 (7 bases). Trimming stripped 6 bases from V and 5 bases from J, with 19 bases between. CDR1 SQVTM and CDR2 ANQGSEA come from the germline V gene. The CDR3 sequence is 15 residues long. The DNA of the CDR3 is TGCAGCGTGGGGGGACCAGGGGGAGATACCGGGGAGCTGTTTTTT. This encodes CSVGGPGGDTGELFF.

The chain employs TRBV19 and TRBJ2-3, with D possibly TRBD1 on 5 matching bases. V lost 6 bases and J lost 2, with 12 bases in between. There are 14 residues in the CDR3. Germline values: CDR1 LNHDA, CDR2 SQIVND (reference sequence). The CDR3 DNA reads as TGTGCCAGTAGCACAGGTGCACTCACAGATACGCAGTATTTT. This gives the protein CASSTGALTDTQYF.

The chain employs TRBV7-9 and TRBJ1-2; possibly TRBD1 for D (5 bases). The CDR3 runs 12 residues. Germline CDR1 reads SEHNR; CDR2 reads FQNEAQ (reference sequence). Trimming took off 6 bases at V and 8 bases at J, with 13 bases between the two ends. CDR3 DNA sequence: TGTGCCAGCAGGCCTGAAGGGGACGGCTACACCTTC. Its protein is CASRPEGDGYTF. The whole variable domain, remainder taken from reference TRBV7-9 and TRBJ1-2, is DTGVSQNPRHKITKRGQNVTFRCDPISEHNRLYWYRQTLGQGPEFLTYFQNEAQLEKSRLLSDRFSAERPKGSFSTLEIQRTEQGDSAMYLCASRPEGDGYTFGSGTRLTVV.

This clone was observed a single time. One junction end does not reproduce the germline sequence, and a read error may be involved. The J gene is TRBJ2-1, the V gene TRBV5-4; 12 bases map to TRBD2. Germline V CDR1 and CDR2: SGHNT, YYREEE (reference sequence). This CDR3 is built from 15 residues. The CDR3 sequence is CASSLAGLAGGLGIF. For the CDR3, the DNA is TGTGCCAGCAGCTTGGCCGGGCTAGCGGGGGGGCTGGGTATCTTC.

The rearrangement joins TRBV6-6 to TRBJ2-2; weak D call: TRBD1 (6 bases). The germline V gene encodes CDR1 MNHNY and CDR2 SVGAGI (reference sequence). This CDR3 has 14 residues. V gave up 10 bases and J gave up 0 bases, with 12 bases separating them. The CDR3 DNA sequence: TGTGCCATAGGGGGAGTGGCGAACACCGGGGAGCTGTTTTTT. Protein: CAIGGVANTGELFF.

The chain is built from TRBV11-2 and TRBJ1-2; 8 nucleotides match TRBD1. The CDR3 has 13 amino acids. J was trimmed by 6 bases and V by 7 bases; bases with no gene match: 7. Germline-derived CDR1 and CDR2 are SGHAT and FQNNGV. The CDR3 spells CASILDREDGYTF. The CDR3 region has the DNA TGTGCCAGCATCCTGGACAGGGAAGATGGCTACACCTTC.

The J gene is TRBJ2-7, the V gene TRBV11-2; tentative D call: TRBD1 (5 bases). The CDR3 extends over 14 amino acids. CDR1 is SGHAT and CDR2 is FQNNGV in the germline V gene. V was shortened by 1 base and J by 1 base, with 8 bases between the two germline ends. CDR3 region: CASSLGRTSYEQYF. The CDR3 DNA reads as TGTGCCAGCAGCTTAGGACGGACATCCTACGAGCAGTACTTC.

The genes are TRBV11-3 and TRBJ1-3; possibly TRBD1 for D (6 bases). The CDR3 has 14 residues. Trimming took off 5 bases at V and 7 bases at J, with 15 bases between the two ends. The germline gives CDR1 SGHNT, CDR2 YENEEA. CDR3 sequence (DNA): TGTGCCAGCAGCCAACGACGGCAGGGGAACACCATATATTTT. Translating it yields CASSQRRQGNTIYF.

The chain has TRBV19 and TRBJ2-5; 9 nucleotides match TRBD1. V shed 9 bases, J shed 4 bases, and the junction held 6 bases outside the gene matches. CDR3 size: 13 residues. Germline assignment: CDR1 LNHDA and CDR2 SQIVND (reference sequence). The CDR3 here is CASARQGGETQYF. The CDR3 region has the DNA TGTGCCAGCGCCCGACAGGGGGGAGAGACCCAGTACTTC.

The chain has TRBV24-1 and TRBJ1-1; TRBD1 matches at 11 bases. The CDR3 spans 15 residues. Germline CDR1 KGHDR, CDR2 SFDVKD. V lost 3 bases to trimming and J lost 4 bases; unmatched junction nucleotides: 3. The CDR3 is CATSDAGTGGTEAFF. The CDR3 DNA is TGTGCCACCAGTGATGCCGGGACAGGGGGCACTGAAGCTTTCTTT.

The genes are TRBV13 and TRBJ2-5; 9 bases are shared with TRBD1. Germline trimming cut 5 bases from V and 5 bases from J; bases unmatched to any gene: 6. The CDR3 is 14 residues long. The germline V gene encodes CDR1 PRHDT and CDR2 FYEKMQ (reference sequence). The DNA of the CDR3 is TGTGCCAGCAGCCCGGGGACAGGGTGGGAGACCCAGTACTTC. This sequence encodes CASSPGTGWETQYF.

The rearrangement uses TRBV28 and TRBJ2-7, with a possible D match to TRBD2 (5 bases). V lost 6 bases and J 5 bases, leaving 20 bases between the germline ends. This CDR3 is 15 amino acids long. CDR1 is MDHEN, CDR2 SYDVKM, per germline. This chain's CDR3 is CASSPRTGIADEQYF. DNA for the CDR3: TGTGCCAGCAGCCCTCGGACTGGAATCGCCGACGAGCAGTACTTC.

The chain recombines TRBV28 with TRBJ2-4; the match to TRBD1 covers 7 bases. CDR1 is MDHEN, CDR2 SYDVKM, per germline. V shed 5 bases and J 2 bases; nucleotides not matched to a gene: 3. CDR3 length: 14 amino acids. The CDR3 DNA is TGTGCCAGCAGTAAAGGGGGCTCCAAAAACATTCAGTACTTC. As protein: CASSKGGSKNIQYF. The full variable domain, with the rest looked up from reference TRBV28 and TRBJ2-4, is DVKVTQSSRYLVKRTGEKVFLECVQDMDHENMFWYRQDPGLGLRLIYFSYDVKMKEKGDIPEGYSVSREKKERFSLILESASTNQTSMYLCASSKGGSKNIQYFGAGTRLSVL.

In its sample, this clone was seen a few times. This chain uses TRBV6-2 or TRBV6-3 with TRBJ2-2; D is unclear. V lost 6 bases to trimming and J lost 3 bases, with 11 bases between them. The CDR3 loop spans 14 amino acids. Germline CDR1 and CDR2: MNHEY and SVGEGT. CDR3 DNA sequence: TGTGCCAGCAGCTTTGACGGATACACCGGGGAGCTGTTTTTT. It yields the protein CASSFDGYTGELFF.

The J gene is TRBJ1-1, the V gene TRBV7-9; D unclear. The CDR3 runs 13 residues. Germline lookup yields CDR1 SEHNR and CDR2 FQNEAQ (reference sequence). With 2 bases removed from V and 1 base from J, the gap between germline ends came to 5 bases. CDR3 DNA: TGTGCCAGCAGCTTATTAGAGAACACTGAAGCTTTCTTT. This encodes CASSLLENTEAFF.

The V call is TRBV18, the J call TRBJ1-5, with D possibly matching TRBD1 (5 bases). The germline V and J ends were trimmed by 0 bases and 4 bases, with 16 bases remaining between them. Germline CDR1 and CDR2: KGHSH and LQKENI. This CDR3 comprises 17 residues. The CDR3 DNA follows: TGTGCCAGCTCACCACCGGAGGGACCGAATCAGAATCAGCCCCAGCATTTT. Translation: CASSPPEGPNQNQPQHF.

The chain links TRBV27 to TRBJ1-6; 9 nucleotides line up with TRBD1. This CDR3 region has 15 residues. V lost 5 bases, J lost 5 bases, and 4 bases stayed unmatched. Germline V gene sequence: CDR1 MNHEY, CDR2 SMNVEV (reference sequence). The CDR3 DNA reads as TGTGCCAGCAGTGGGGACAGGGCCCATAATTCACCCCTCCACTTT. It specifies CASSGDRAHNSPLHF.

This chain joins TRBV5-5 and TRBJ2-5, with 11 bases fitting TRBD1. The V gene's germline CDR1 is SGHKS and CDR2 YYEKEE (reference sequence). V shed 4 bases, J shed 3 bases, and the junction held 8 bases outside the gene matches. The CDR3 runs to 16 residues. CDR3: CASSLPGTGGKETQYF. The CDR3 nucleotides are TGTGCCAGCAGCCTGCCCGGGACAGGGGGTAAAGAGACCCAGTACTTC. Looking up the rest from reference TRBV5-5 and TRBJ2-5 gives the full variable domain: DAGVTQSPTHLIKTRGQQVTLRCSPISGHKSVSWYQQVLGQGPQFIFQYYEKEERGRGNFPDRFSARQFPNYSSELNVNALLLGDSALYLCASSLPGTGGKETQYFGPGTRLLVL.

The rearrangement uses TRBV6-5 and TRBJ1-2; possible D gene TRBD1, 5 bases. The V gene lost 5 bases and the J gene lost 8 bases, with 15 bases spanning the gap. Looked up from germline, CDR1 is MNHEY and CDR2 is SVGAGI. The CDR3 sequence is 13 residues long. The CDR3 coding sequence is TGTGCCAGCAGTAGGGGAATTGGGCGAGGCTACACCTTC. Residues: CASSRGIGRGYTF.

V gene TRBV9 combines with J gene TRBJ1-6, with a tentative D call TRBD1 (5 bases). Germline-derived CDR1 and CDR2 are SGDLS and YYNGEE. The CDR3 has 14 amino acids. Trimming removed 4 bases at V and 6 bases at J, with 11 bases between. CDR3 region: CASSRGEINSPLHF. DNA of the CDR3: TGTGCCAGCAGCCGAGGGGAAATTAATTCACCCCTCCACTTT.

Turning to this clone: One junction end does not reproduce the germline sequence, and a read error may be involved. Other DNA sequences in the same sample also yield this CDR3. The chain links TRBV13 to TRBJ2-7; 7 bases fit TRBD1. The CDR3 is made up of 15 amino acids. CDR1 and CDR2 from the germline V gene are PRHDT and FYEKMQ (reference sequence). CDR3 sequence reads: CASSPEPGTAYEQYF. The CDR3 coding sequence is TGTGCCAGCAGCCCGGAACCGGGGACAGCCTATGAGCAGTACTTC.